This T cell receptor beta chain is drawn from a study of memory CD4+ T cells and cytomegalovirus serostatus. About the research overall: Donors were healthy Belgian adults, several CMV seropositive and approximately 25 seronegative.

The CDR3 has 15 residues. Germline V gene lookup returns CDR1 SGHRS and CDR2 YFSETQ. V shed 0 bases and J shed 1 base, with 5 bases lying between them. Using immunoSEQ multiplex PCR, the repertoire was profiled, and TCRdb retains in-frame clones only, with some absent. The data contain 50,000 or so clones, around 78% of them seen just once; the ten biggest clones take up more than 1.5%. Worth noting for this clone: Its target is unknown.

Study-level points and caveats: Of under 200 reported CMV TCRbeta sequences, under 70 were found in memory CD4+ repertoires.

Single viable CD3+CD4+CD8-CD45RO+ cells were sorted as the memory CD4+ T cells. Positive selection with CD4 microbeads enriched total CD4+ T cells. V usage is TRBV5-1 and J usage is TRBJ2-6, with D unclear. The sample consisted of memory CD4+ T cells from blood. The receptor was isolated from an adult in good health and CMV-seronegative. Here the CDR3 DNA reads TGCGCCAGCAGCTTGGAACTTTCTGGGGCCAACGTCCTGACTTTC. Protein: CASSLELSGANVLTF. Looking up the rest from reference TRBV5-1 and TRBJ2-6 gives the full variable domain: KAGVTQTPRYLIKTRGQQVTLSCSPISGHRSVSWYQQTPGQGLQFLFEYFSETQRNKGNFPGRFSGRQFSNSRSEMNVSTLELGDSALYLCASSLELSGANVLTFGAGSRLTVL.